These 26 T cell receptor beta chains share one sample of origin, sequenced in a study of blood T cell repertoires in COVID-19. Assay: immunoSEQ multiplex PCR; the TCRdb copy retains only in-frame clones and omits some. The table records 150,000 to 200,000 clones, 75% to 80% of them present only once. Sequencing was carried out using peripheral blood. All receptors come from a woman in her 70s with acute or convalescent COVID-19.

This chain connects TRBV9 to TRBJ2-3; 11 bases map to TRBD2. Per germline, CDR1 SGDLS and CDR2 YYNGEE. The CDR3 runs 16 residues. V dropped 2 bases and J dropped 4; count of bases not matched to a gene: 6. The CDR3 region has the DNA TGTGCCAGCAGCGTCTATACTAGCGGGAGTGCAGATACGCAGTATTTT. The encoded protein is CASSVYTSGSADTQYF.

The chain uses TRBV27 and TRBJ1-3, with 9 bases identical to TRBD1. The V gene end was trimmed by 6 bases and the J gene end by 2 bases; junction bases not matched to a gene: 8. Germline lookup yields CDR1 MNHEY and CDR2 SMNVEV (reference sequence). The CDR3 runs to 16 residues. The CDR3 region is CASSQGQGSPGNTIYF. The CDR3 nucleotides read TGTGCCAGCAGCCAAGGACAGGGGTCTCCTGGAAACACCATATATTTT.

This sequence joins TRBV27 and TRBJ2-7, with a tentative D call TRBD1 (6 bases). Trimming took 6 bases from V and 2 from J, leaving 17 bases between them. Germline V CDR1 and CDR2: MNHEY, SMNVEV (reference sequence). This CDR3 region has 15 residues. Here the CDR3 reads CASSLGVGDTYEQYF. In DNA form, the CDR3 reads TGTGCCAGCAGCCTAGGGGTCGGGGACACCTACGAGCAGTACTTC.

The gene calls are TRBV20-1 and TRBJ1-2, with 7 bases matching TRBD1. J was trimmed by 0 bases and V by 5 bases; bases with no gene match: 3. The CDR3 is made up of 13 amino acids. Germline V gene sequence: CDR1 DFQATT, CDR2 SNEGSKA (reference sequence). CDR3 amino acids: CSARDRANYGYTF. CDR3 in DNA: TGCAGTGCTCGTGACAGGGCTAACTATGGCTACACCTTC.

The gene calls are TRBV28 and TRBJ1-5; TRBD1 matches 8 bases. With V trimmed by 6 bases and J by 1 base, 17 bases remained unmatched. CDR3 size: 19 residues. The germline gives CDR1 MDHEN, CDR2 SYDVKM. The CDR3: CASRHTRRTGTRSNQPQHF. In nucleotides, the CDR3 is TGTGCCAGCAGGCACACAAGGAGGACAGGGACTCGGAGCAATCAGCCCCAGCATTTT.

The rearrangement uses TRBV19 and TRBJ2-1; TRBD1 matches at 10 bases. CDR1 and CDR2 from the germline V gene are LNHDA and SQIVND (reference sequence). This CDR3 contains 15 residues. J was trimmed by 5 bases and V by 6 bases; bases with no gene match: 7. The CDR3: CASSKDRGLDNEQFF. As DNA, the CDR3 is TGTGCCAGTAGCAAAGACAGGGGGCTCGACAATGAGCAGTTCTTC.

The V call is TRBV30, the J call TRBJ2-5; D unresolved. The ends were cut back, 0 bases at V and 1 base at J, with 9 bases in the middle. This CDR3 region has 14 residues. Looked up from germline, CDR1 is GTSNPN and CDR2 is SVGIG (reference sequence). The CDR3 loop is CAWSVSPFQETQYF. CDR3 DNA sequence: TGTGCCTGGAGTGTGTCCCCCTTCCAAGAGACCCAGTACTTC.

The chain combines TRBV13 with TRBJ2-7; 7 bases match TRBD2. J was trimmed by 0 bases and V by 6 bases; bases with no gene match: 8. This CDR3 spans 15 amino acids. Germline V gene sequence: CDR1 PRHDT, CDR2 FYEKMQ (reference sequence). In nucleotides, the CDR3 is TGTGCCAGCAGGTCAAGCGGGACCAACTCCTACGAGCAGTACTTC. It is translated as CASRSSGTNSYEQYF. The full variable domain, rest sourced from reference TRBV13 and TRBJ2-7, is AAGVIQSPRHLIKEKRETATLKCYPIPRHDTVYWYQQGPGQDPQFLISFYEKMQSDKGSIPDRFSAQQFSDYHSELNMSSLELGDSALYFCASRSSGTNSYEQYFGPGTRLTVT.

This rearrangement joins TRBV5-1 to TRBJ2-1; D remains unclear. The CDR3 loop spans 14 amino acids. Between the trimmed V and J ends, which lost 4 bases and 6 bases, there was a span of 14 bases. Germline V lookup: CDR1 SGHRS, CDR2 YFSETQ. For the CDR3, the DNA is TGCGCCAGCAGCGTGGAAACAGAATCCAATGAGCAGTTCTTC. Translated, it gives CASSVETESNEQFF. The variable domain in full, completed from reference TRBV5-1 and TRBJ2-1, reads KAGVTQTPRYLIKTRGQQVTLSCSPISGHRSVSWYQQTPGQGLQFLFEYFSETQRNKGNFPGRFSGRQFSNSRSEMNVSTLELGDSALYLCASSVETESNEQFFGPGTRLTVL.

This clone was observed once. The rearrangement uses TRBV30 and TRBJ2-7; the match to TRBD1 covers 10 bases. Germline-derived CDR1 and CDR2 are GTSNPN and SVGIG (reference sequence). The trim removed 8 bases at V and 0 bases at J, leaving 4 bases unmatched. The CDR3 runs 13 residues. The DNA of the CDR3 is TGTGCCGTGACAGGGGGCTACTCCTACGAGCAGTACTTC. This translates into CAVTGGYSYEQYF. The full variable domain, its missing parts supplied by reference TRBV30 and TRBJ2-7, is SQTIHQWPATLVQPVGSPLSLECTVEGTSNPNLYWYRQAAGRGLQLLFYSVGIGQISSEVPQNLSASRPQDRQFILSSKKLLLSDSGFYLCAVTGGYSYEQYFGPGTRLTVT.

This chain joins TRBV5-1 and TRBJ2-3, with 9 bases identical to TRBD2. The V and J ends lost 0 bases and 1 base, in that order; junction bases with no gene match: 9. Germline values: CDR1 SGHRS, CDR2 YFSETQ. The CDR3 extends over 18 amino acids. The CDR3 here is CASSLGLAALGGTDTQYF. The CDR3 nucleotides read TGCGCCAGCAGCTTGGGACTAGCGGCCCTCGGGGGCACAGATACGCAGTATTTT.

The J gene is TRBJ1-1, the V gene TRBV19; tentatively, D is TRBD1 (5 bases). The CDR3 spans 14 residues. Trimming removed 9 bases at V and 1 base at J, with 15 bases between. Germline V lookup: CDR1 LNHDA, CDR2 SQIVND (reference sequence). CDR3 coding DNA: TGTGCCAGCCAGGACGGACAAAAGAACACTGAAGCTTTCTTT. Translation: CASQDGQKNTEAFF.

CDR3 sequence: CASSAGQASSYEQYF. The DNA of the CDR3 is TGTGCCAGCAGCGCCGGACAGGCGAGCTCCTACGAGCAGTACTTC. The V call is TRBV9, the J call TRBJ2-7; TRBD1 aligns across 7 bases. V lost 3 bases, J lost 0 bases, and 6 bases stayed unmatched. The germline V gene encodes CDR1 SGDLS and CDR2 YYNGEE. The CDR3 is 15 residues long.

This chain joins TRBV6-5 and TRBJ2-7; a possible D gene is TRBD1 (6 bases). The CDR3 loop spans 15 amino acids. From germline, CDR1 is MNHEY and CDR2 SVGAGI. V lost 2 bases, J lost 4 bases, and 15 bases lay in between. CDR3 nucleotide sequence: TGTGCCAGCAGTTACGATTACGAAACAGGGTACGAGCAGTACTTC. It is translated as CASSYDYETGYEQYF.

V gene TRBV14 combines with J gene TRBJ2-7; 9 positions agree with TRBD1. This CDR3 is built from 14 residues. V gave up 4 bases and J gave up 5 bases; unmatched junction bases: 6. Germline CDR1 SGHDN, CDR2 FVKESK. The CDR3 DNA follows: TGTGCCAGCAGCCGGAGACAGGGGGGCGACGAGCAGTACTTC. Its translation: CASSRRQGGDEQYF.

V usage is TRBV10-1 and J usage is TRBJ2-4; the match to TRBD1 covers 8 bases. The V gene's germline CDR1 is WNHNN and CDR2 SYGVQD (reference sequence). V lost 2 bases to trimming and J lost 7 bases; unmatched junction nucleotides: 4. CDR3 length: 14 amino acids. CDR3 loop: CASSEQGAPNIQYF. Here the CDR3 DNA reads TGCGCCAGCAGTGAGCAGGGGGCGCCGAACATTCAGTACTTC.

The chain has TRBV11-1 and TRBJ2-7; TRBD1 matches 8 bases. The CDR3 is 15 residues long. Looked up from germline, CDR1 is SGHAT and CDR2 is FQDESV (reference sequence). Trimming at V came to 2 bases and at J to 0 bases, leaving 3 bases not matched to a gene. The CDR3 reads CASSLFDRGSYEQYF. The CDR3 nucleotides are TGTGCCAGCAGCTTATTCGACAGGGGCTCCTACGAGCAGTACTTC.

This clone appeared a few times. This rearrangement joins TRBV30 to TRBJ1-1; D call uncertain. Trimming took 4 bases from V and 1 from J, leaving 10 bases between them. The V gene's germline CDR1 is GTSNPN and CDR2 SVGIG (reference sequence). The CDR3 has 13 residues. The CDR3 loop reads CAWNAFRNTEAFF. The CDR3 DNA follows: TGTGCCTGGAACGCGTTTCGGAACACTGAAGCTTTCTTT.

This clone occurred once. This chain links TRBV5-1 with TRBJ1-2; 8 bases agree with TRBD1. Trimming cost V 6 bases and J 6 bases; bases outside gene matches: 10. The CDR3 consists of 14 residues. The germline V gene has CDR1 SGHRS and CDR2 YFSETQ. The CDR3 DNA reads TGCGCCAGCACTCCCCTGACAGGGGAACATGGCTACACCTTC. Amino acid sequence: CASTPLTGEHGYTF.

The chain employs TRBV7-9 and TRBJ2-2; 7 nucleotides line up with TRBD1. Germline lookup yields CDR1 SEHNR and CDR2 FQNEAQ (reference sequence). Germline trimming cut 8 bases from V and 7 bases from J; bases unmatched to any gene: 7. The CDR3 spans 13 residues. CDR3 sequence: CASGQETDGELFF. DNA of the CDR3: TGTGCCAGCGGACAGGAGACCGACGGGGAGCTGTTTTTT. The full variable domain, with the rest looked up from reference TRBV7-9 and TRBJ2-2, is DTGVSQNPRHKITKRGQNVTFRCDPISEHNRLYWYRQTLGQGPEFLTYFQNEAQLEKSRLLSDRFSAERPKGSFSTLEIQRTEQGDSAMYLCASGQETDGELFFGEGSRLTVL.

V is TRBV10-3 and J is TRBJ2-1; TRBD2 aligns across 7 bases. Trimming cost V 3 bases and J 1 base; bases outside gene matches: 9. CDR3 length: 17 amino acids. Germline V gene lookup returns CDR1 ENHRY and CDR2 SYGVKD. For the CDR3, the DNA is TGTGCCATCAGTGACTTGGGAGCTAGCGGATCCTACAATGAGCAGTTCTTC. Translation: CAISDLGASGSYNEQFF.

CDR3 sequence (DNA): TGTGCCAGCAGCTCAGGGGTTGGGATAGGGCCCGAAGAGACCCAGTACTTC. It codes for CASSSGVGIGPEETQYF. The V and J genes are TRBV27 and TRBJ2-5; D possibly corresponds to TRBD1 (6 bases). Germline lookup yields CDR1 MNHEY and CDR2 SMNVEV (reference sequence). V was shortened by 6 bases and J by 3 bases, with 23 bases between the two germline ends. This CDR3 spans 17 amino acids.

This clone has only one observation. The V and J genes are TRBV28 and TRBJ2-7, with D perhaps TRBD2 (6 bases). This CDR3 contains 13 residues. The V gene lost 6 bases and the J gene lost 3 bases, with 12 bases spanning the gap. CDR1 and CDR2 from the germline V gene are MDHEN and SYDVKM. CDR3 nucleotides: TGTGCCAGCAGCGAGCCGGGAGTCTACGAGCAGTACTTC. Translating gives CASSEPGVYEQYF.

The chain links TRBV7-6 to TRBJ2-6; TRBD2 matches at 12 bases. CDR3 length: 18 amino acids. J was trimmed by 0 bases and V by 6 bases; bases with no gene match: 6. Germline CDR1 SGHVS, CDR2 FNYEAQ. CDR3 in DNA: TGTGCCAGCAGTCCTAGACTAGCGGGGGCCTCTGGGGCCAACGTCCTGACTTTC. It specifies CASSPRLAGASGANVLTF. Using reference TRBV7-6 and TRBJ2-6 for the parts outside the CDR3, the full variable domain is GAGVSQSPRYKVTKRGQDVALRCDPISGHVSLYWYRQALGQGPEFLTYFNYEAQQDKSGLPNDRFSAERPEGSISTLTIQRTEQRDSAMYRCASSPRLAGASGANVLTFGAGSRLTVL.

The CDR3 DNA reads TGTGCCAGCAGCTTTAGCGGGGGAGGATTTTACGAGCAGTACTTC. Translated, it gives CASSFSGGGFYEQYF. V usage is TRBV7-9 and J usage is TRBJ2-7, with 9 bases identical to TRBD2. The CDR3 is 15 amino acids. Per the germline V gene, CDR1 is SEHNR and CDR2 is FQNEAQ (reference sequence). The junction had 7 bases not matched to a gene; V was cut back by 3 bases and J by 4 bases.

This chain joins TRBV11-1 and TRBJ2-2; 12 bases fit TRBD1. The germline V gene has CDR1 SGHAT and CDR2 FQDESV (reference sequence). With V trimmed by 5 bases and J by 4 bases, 5 bases remained unmatched. The CDR3 is 16 amino acids. This CDR3 is CASSRLGQGATGELFF. For the CDR3, the DNA is TGTGCCAGCAGCCGTTTGGGACAGGGGGCCACCGGGGAGCTGTTTTTT.